This section outlines one T cell receptor beta chain sequence together with its context. The antigen remains undetermined. Time point defined: newly diagnosed GD, antithyroid drugs for less than 3 months. PBMC RNA served as the TCR library source. The entry originates in a study of regulatory T cells in long-lasting Graves disease. Study-wide results and limits: A reduction in accuracy may have resulted from the small sample size. Whereas new patients shared 1,000 or so public clonotypes, persistent patients shared more, at about 2,700.

CDR3 length: 11 amino acids. With 10 bases removed from V and 0 bases from J, the gap between germline ends came to 5 bases. The germline V gene has CDR1 SGHNT and CDR2 YYREEE (reference sequence). Relying on iRepertoire HTBI primers and Arm-PCR of CDR3 regions, the team built TCR beta libraries. TCRdb reanalysed the multiplex PCR reads using MiXCR and keeps one entry per CDR3 protein. The repertoire includes approximately 400,000 distinct CDR3 sequences, 15% to 19% of them detected once, and 22% sits in the top ten. Sequencing used peripheral blood mononuclear cells (PBMCs), obtained at new diagnosis, from a patient treated with antithyroid drugs. The V and J genes are TRBV5-4 and TRBJ2-4; D is uncertain. The clonotype was recovered from a female donor with Graves disease. The CDR3 bases are TGTGCCCTCGTAGCCAAAAACATTCAGTACTTC. Protein: CALVAKNIQYF.